These 19 T cell receptor beta chains originate from one sample sequenced in a study of identical twins. In TCRdb, the 5' RACE reads were re-called with MiXCR into one record per CDR3 protein. The table lists fewer than 650,000 distinct CDR3 sequences, 9.6% of them singletons, with around 3.2% in the top ten. These data were also filed under a second study, of yellow fever vaccine responses in identical twins.

Sequencing used PBMCs. These receptors all stem from a woman in her late teens or twenties in good health.

This chain links TRBV4-3 with TRBJ2-7; TRBD2 aligns across 8 bases. The V gene end was trimmed by 1 base and the J gene end by 5 bases; junction bases not matched to a gene: 4. The CDR3 extends over 14 amino acids. Germline V CDR1 and CDR2: LGHNA, YSLEER. Here the CDR3 reads CASSQVREGHEQYF. The DNA of the CDR3 is TGCGCCAGCAGCCAAGTTCGGGAGGGTCACGAGCAGTACTTC.

This clonotype has a count of ten or more. The CDR3 DNA follows: TGTGCCAGCAGCTTGAACAGTAATGAAAAACTGTTTTTT. Translated: CASSLNSNEKLFF. V usage is TRBV7-2 and J usage is TRBJ1-4, with D hard to call. Trimming cost V 3 bases and J 4 bases, with 6 bases left between them. Germline V lookup: CDR1 SGHTA, CDR2 FQGNSA. This CDR3 is built from 13 residues. Filled out from reference TRBV7-2 and TRBJ1-4, the complete variable domain reads GAGVSQSPSNKVTEKGKDVELRCDPISGHTALYWYRQSLGQGLEFLIYFQGNSAPDKSGLPSDRFSAERTGGSVSTLTIQRTQQEDSAVYLCASSLNSNEKLFFGSGTQLSVL.

In its sample, this clonotype was seen a few times. In DNA form, the CDR3 reads TGTGCCAGCACCTACTGGACTAGTGACACAGATACGCAGTATTTT. It is translated as CASTYWTSDTDTQYF. The gene calls are TRBV6-5 and TRBJ2-3, with 7 positions matching TRBD2. J lost 2 bases, V lost 7 bases, and 9 bases had no gene match. This CDR3 is built from 15 residues. Germline CDR1 MNHEY, CDR2 SVGAGI.

This clonotype has more than one count but fewer than ten. The V and J genes are TRBV28 and TRBJ2-5; maybe TRBD2 (7 bases). The CDR3 has 16 residues. The germline gives CDR1 MDHEN, CDR2 SYDVKM. Trimming took off 5 bases at V and 3 bases at J, with 19 bases between the two ends. The CDR3 DNA reads TGTGCCAGCAGTGCCACCCTCGGGGGGCGAGAAGAGACCCAGTACTTC. It encodes CASSATLGGREETQYF.

There are a few counts of this clonotype. The chain couples TRBV21-1 to TRBJ1-1. TRBV21-1 is a recognized pseudogene. This CDR3 spans 11 amino acids. In DNA form, the CDR3 reads TGTGCCAGCAGCACCTACACTGAAGCTTTCTTT. Translation gives CASSTYTEAFF.

The rearrangement links TRBV7-9 to TRBJ1-1; TRBD1 matches 7 bases. Trimming removed 7 bases from V and 11 bases from J; junction bases left unmatched: 7. The CDR3 runs 11 residues. Germline-derived CDR1 and CDR2 are SEHNR and FQNEAQ (reference sequence). This CDR3 reads CASNTGDTAFF. CDR3 sequence (DNA): TGTGCCAGCAACACAGGGGATACGGCTTTCTTT. The variable domain in full, completed from reference TRBV7-9 and TRBJ1-1, reads DTGVSQNPRHKITKRGQNVTFRCDPISEHNRLYWYRQTLGQGPEFLTYFQNEAQLEKSRLLSDRFSAERPKGSFSTLEIQRTEQGDSAMYLCASNTGDTAFFGQGTRLTVV.

Only a few counts were recorded for this clonotype. The chain uses TRBV19 and TRBJ2-1; TRBD1 might be the D (5 bases). Trimming shortened V by 5 bases and J by 0 bases, and 8 bases separated the two germline ends. Germline CDR1 LNHDA, CDR2 SQIVND (reference sequence). CDR3 length equals 14 residues. This CDR3 reads CASSGAPSYNEQFF. CDR3 bases: TGTGCCAGTAGTGGGGCCCCCTCCTACAATGAGCAGTTCTTC.

The chain recombines TRBV27 with TRBJ1-1; D is undetermined. The V and J ends lost 1 base and 1 base respectively, with 10 bases between them. The CDR3 is 15 amino acids. In germline, CDR1 is MNHEY, CDR2 SMNVEV (reference sequence). The CDR3 here is CASSLLPIENTEAFF. The CDR3 nucleotides are TGTGCCAGCAGTTTATTACCCATAGAGAACACTGAAGCTTTCTTT.

This clonotype was counted at least ten times. One junction end does not reproduce the germline sequence, and a read error may be involved. The chain recombines TRBV4-2 with TRBJ2-1; 9 positions match TRBD2. This CDR3 comprises 16 residues. Germline values: CDR1 LGHNA, CDR2 YNFKEQ. The CDR3 sequence: CASSQEASGVYNEQFF. DNA of the CDR3: TGCGCCAGCAGCCAAGAAGCTAGCGGGGTCTACAATGAGCAGTTCTTC.

This clonotype has ten or more counts. The chain links TRBV12-3 or TRBV12-4 to TRBJ2-1; a possible D gene is TRBD2 (6 bases). The length of the CDR3 is 16 residues. V shed 1 base and J shed 6 bases, with 16 bases lying between them. CDR3 sequence: CASSLDGTGLSNEQFF. The DNA of the CDR3 is TGTGCCAGCAGTTTAGATGGGACTGGCCTATCCAATGAGCAGTTCTTC.

This chain connects TRBV14 to TRBJ2-3, with TRBD2 identical over 11 bases. Looked up from germline, CDR1 is SGHDN and CDR2 is FVKESK. After removal of 1 base from V and 0 bases from J, the junction contained 6 bases not matched to a gene. The CDR3 has 18 amino acids. CDR3 in DNA: TGTGCCAGCAGCCAAGTACTAGCGGGGGCCATAAGCACAGATACGCAGTATTTT. As protein: CASSQVLAGAISTDTQYF.

This clonotype was counted once. Given the absence of the conserved phenylalanine or tryptophan at the CDR3 end, a read error is likely. The chain is built from TRBV20-1 and TRBJ2-5; D uncertain. The length of the CDR3 is 13 residues. Deletions cut 3 bases from V and 5 bases from J, with 13 bases between. Germline V gene sequence: CDR1 DFQATT, CDR2 SNEGSKA (reference sequence). DNA for the CDR3: TGCAGTGCTAGTATGAGTTTCGGGGAGACCCAGTACTCC. Protein: CSASMSFGETQYS.

This clonotype has only a few counts. The chain links TRBV28 to TRBJ2-1; 8 nucleotides agree with TRBD1. This CDR3 has 14 residues. Trimming cost V 6 bases and J 8 bases; bases outside gene matches: 9. Germline loops: CDR1 MDHEN, CDR2 SYDVKM. The CDR3 protein is CASRKKNRGDEQFF. For the CDR3, the DNA is TGTGCCAGCAGAAAAAAAAACAGGGGGGATGAGCAGTTCTTC.

There are a few counts of this clonotype. The rearrangement links TRBV18 to TRBJ1-1; D unclear. Per the germline V gene, CDR1 is KGHSH and CDR2 is LQKENI. The CDR3 runs 16 residues. V dropped 6 bases and J dropped 5 bases, with 22 bases sitting between them. The CDR3 region has the DNA TGTGCCAGCTCTCTTCATCCGGTCGGGGAAGGTACTGAAGCTTTCTTT. As protein: CASSLHPVGEGTEAFF.

Only a few counts were recorded for this clonotype. V is TRBV4-3 and J is TRBJ2-5; 7 bases line up with TRBD1. CDR1 and CDR2 (germline): LGHNA, YSLEER. The CDR3 loop spans 14 amino acids. The trim removed 2 bases at V and 4 bases at J, leaving 4 bases unmatched. The CDR3 reads CASSQSGGGETQYF. CDR3 DNA sequence: TGCGCCAGCAGCCAATCAGGGGGTGGAGAGACCCAGTACTTC.

J is TRBJ1-1 and V is TRBV10-2, with TRBD1 matching over 9 bases. The CDR3 spans 13 residues. With V trimmed by 2 bases and J by 10 bases, 5 bases remained unmatched. Germline V gene data show CDR1 as WSHSY and CDR2 as SAAADI. This chain's CDR3 is CASSETQGARAFF. CDR3 sequence (DNA): TGCGCCAGCAGTGAGACACAGGGGGCGCGAGCTTTCTTT.

The rearrangement links TRBV15 to TRBJ2-7, with D maybe TRBD2 (6 bases). V was cut by 0 bases and J by 4 bases, with 7 bases left in between. Germline V gene sequence: CDR1 LNHNV, CDR2 YYDKDF (reference sequence). There are 13 residues in the CDR3. CDR3 amino acids: CATSRDGGYEQYF. The CDR3, as DNA: TGTGCCACCAGCAGAGATGGGGGGTACGAGCAGTACTTC.

This clonotype was counted ten times or more. The chain recombines TRBV12-3 or TRBV12-4 with TRBJ2-1; 8 nucleotides line up with TRBD2. This CDR3 spans 14 amino acids. V shed 8 bases, J shed 5 bases, and the junction held 8 bases outside the gene matches. The DNA of the CDR3 is TGTGCCAGCGCCCCGGGGGGGGTCAACAATGAGCAGTTCTTC. Translating gives CASAPGGVNNEQFF.

This clonotype came up many times. V is TRBV7-9 and J is TRBJ2-3, with 11 bases lining up with TRBD2. This CDR3 is 14 amino acids long. Germline CDR1 reads SEHNR; CDR2 reads FQNEAQ (reference sequence). Germline trimming cut 6 bases from V and 9 bases from J; bases unmatched to any gene: 8. The CDR3 bases are TGTGCCAGCAGTCTTAGCGGGGGGGCAGTGACGCAGTATTTT. Residues: CASSLSGGAVTQYF.